The 27 T cell receptor beta chains below all came from one sample that was sequenced in a study of blood T cell repertoires in COVID-19. This table comes from immunoSEQ multiplex PCR, and its TCRdb copy is limited to in-frame clones, with some not included. The profile covers about 150,000 clones, with about 90% appearing a single time and 2% to 2.5% taken by the ten largest. The specimen was peripheral blood. These TCRs come from a human donor in a cohort sampled during active COVID-19.

The genes are TRBV19 and TRBJ1-2, with D perhaps matching TRBD1 (6 bases). This CDR3 region has 12 residues. The germline CDR1 and CDR2 sequences are LNHDA and SQIVND (reference sequence). V shed 8 bases and J shed 7 bases, with 14 bases lying between them. The CDR3 DNA sequence: TGTGCCAGTCAGGTCGGGACAAGTGGCTACACCTTC. This gives the protein CASQVGTSGYTF.

V gene TRBV7-2 combines with J gene TRBJ1-5, with D possibly matching TRBD1 (6 bases). The V and J ends lost 5 bases and 5 bases respectively, with 13 bases between them. Germline loops: CDR1 SGHTA, CDR2 FQGNSA. The CDR3 length is 14 residues. The CDR3, as DNA: TGTGCCAGCAGCCAGAGGGGGAGAGATCAGCCCCAGCATTTT. The encoded protein is CASSQRGRDQPQHF.

V and J are TRBV6-1 and TRBJ1-5; D is unresolved. Trimming took off 1 base at V and 2 bases at J, with 9 bases between the two ends. This CDR3 comprises 15 residues. Germline assignment: CDR1 MNHNS and CDR2 SASEGT. For the CDR3, the DNA is TGTGCCAGCAGTGAAGGCAAGTTAGGCAATCAGCCCCAGCATTTT. It specifies CASSEGKLGNQPQHF.

CDR3 sequence reads: CASSSQRTGAYEQYF. CDR3 coding DNA: TGTGCCAGTAGTTCCCAGCGGACAGGAGCCTACGAGCAGTACTTC. The genes are TRBV19 and TRBJ2-7, with 7 bases that match TRBD1. This CDR3 spans 15 amino acids. CDR1 and CDR2 from the germline V gene are LNHDA and SQIVND (reference sequence). J lost 2 bases, V lost 5 bases, and 9 bases had no gene match.

This clone was seen only once. The chain links TRBV28 to TRBJ2-4; maybe TRBD1 (7 bases). The CDR3 sequence is 16 residues long. Per germline, CDR1 MDHEN and CDR2 SYDVKM. V was clipped by 11 bases and J by 1 base, with 21 bases between them. The CDR3 DNA sequence: TGTGCCTTACGTACCCAGGGGGGTTTGGCCAAAAACATTCAGTACTTC. Translating gives CALRTQGGLAKNIQYF.

This clone was counted a few times. The chain carries TRBV27 and TRBJ2-1; TRBD2 matches at 8 bases. This CDR3 spans 18 amino acids. V shed 2 bases, J shed 0 bases, and the junction held 9 bases outside the gene matches. CDR1 and CDR2 (germline): MNHEY, SMNVEV (reference sequence). CDR3 sequence (DNA): TGTGCCAGCAGTTTAGGGCTAGCGGGCCCCAGCTCCTACAATGAGCAGTTCTTC. Translated, it gives CASSLGLAGPSSYNEQFF.

The table lists this clone with a count of one. This rearrangement joins TRBV9 to TRBJ2-7; D is ambiguous. Germline CDR1 and CDR2: SGDLS and YYNGEE. The CDR3 is made up of 11 amino acids. V lost 7 bases and J 4 bases, leaving 9 bases between the germline ends. The CDR3 protein is CASGGPYEQYF. DNA for the CDR3: TGTGCCAGCGGCGGTCCGTACGAGCAGTACTTC.

This chain uses TRBV27 with TRBJ2-7; TRBD1 matches at 8 bases. Trimming removed 5 bases from V and 3 bases from J; junction bases left unmatched: 6. This CDR3 spans 14 amino acids. The germline gives CDR1 MNHEY, CDR2 SMNVEV (reference sequence). The CDR3 sequence is CASSPGQALYEQYF. The CDR3, as DNA: TGTGCCAGCAGTCCGGGACAGGCTCTCTACGAGCAGTACTTC.

The chain couples TRBV29-1 to TRBJ1-1, with unresolved D. Germline CDR1 SQVTM, CDR2 ANQGSEA. Trimming stripped 4 bases from V and 1 base from J, with 16 bases between. This CDR3 is 15 amino acids long. The CDR3 region has the DNA TGCAGCGTTGTGTTCCTTCTGGCTTGGAACACTGAAGCTTTCTTT. Amino acids: CSVVFLLAWNTEAFF.

This clone occurred a few times. V and J are TRBV6-2 or TRBV6-3 and TRBJ2-7; TRBD2 might be the D (5 bases). This CDR3 comprises 14 residues. Trimming pared 4 bases from V and 4 bases from J, leaving 14 bases between. Germline assignment: CDR1 MNHEY and CDR2 SVGEGT. The CDR3 DNA reads TGTGCCAGCAGTTCACCCGGTGGCGGGTACGAGCAGTACTTC. Its protein product is CASSSPGGGYEQYF.

This chain connects TRBV28 to TRBJ1-1, with a weak D call TRBD1 (6 bases). Trimming stripped 3 bases from V and 4 bases from J, with 12 bases between. The CDR3 spans 14 residues. Per the germline V gene, CDR1 is MDHEN and CDR2 is SYDVKM. The CDR3 region is CASSLSTRGTEAFF. CDR3 DNA: TGTGCCAGCAGTTTGAGCACCAGGGGCACTGAAGCTTTCTTT.

The chain combines TRBV6-5 with TRBJ2-3; 10 bases line up with TRBD2. CDR3 length equals 16 residues. From germline, CDR1 is MNHEY and CDR2 SVGAGI. V gave up 4 bases and J gave up 3 bases; unmatched junction bases: 7. The CDR3 sequence: CASSSSGGAGTDTQYF. CDR3 bases: TGTGCCAGCAGTTCTAGCGGGGGCGCAGGTACAGATACGCAGTATTTT.

V and J are TRBV18 and TRBJ1-2; 9 positions match TRBD1. The CDR3 is 15 amino acids. Per the germline V gene, CDR1 is KGHSH and CDR2 is LQKENI. The trim removed 4 bases at V and 2 bases at J, leaving 5 bases unmatched. The CDR3 sequence: CASSLTGTGNYGYTF. DNA of the CDR3: TGTGCCAGCTCACTGACCGGGACAGGGAACTATGGCTACACCTTC. The whole variable domain, remainder taken from reference TRBV18 and TRBJ1-2, is NAGVMQNPRHLVRRRGQEARLRCSPMKGHSHVYWYRQLPEEGLKFMVYLQKENIIDESGMPKERFSAEFPKEGPSILRIQQVVRGDSAAYFCASSLTGTGNYGYTFGSGTRLTVV.

The chain is built from TRBV28 and TRBJ1-2; D uncertain. The CDR3 sequence is 12 residues long. Deletions cut 3 bases from V and 4 bases from J, with 6 bases between. Per germline, CDR1 MDHEN and CDR2 SYDVKM. The CDR3: CASSFGGYGYTF. The CDR3 nucleotides read TGTGCCAGCAGTTTCGGCGGCTATGGCTACACCTTC.

The chain links TRBV4-1 to TRBJ1-4; 10 bases align to TRBD1. CDR1 and CDR2 (germline): MGHRA, YSYEKL. The CDR3 is 16 amino acids. V lost 2 bases to trimming and J lost 8 bases; unmatched junction nucleotides: 8. The CDR3 sequence is CASSQTPGQGFEKLFF. Written as DNA, the CDR3 is TGCGCCAGCAGCCAAACTCCGGGACAGGGGTTCGAAAAACTGTTTTTT.

The chain couples TRBV18 to TRBJ1-4, with D hard to call. The CDR3 spans 15 residues. The V gene's germline CDR1 is KGHSH and CDR2 LQKENI. V gave up 2 bases and J gave up 4 bases, with 11 bases separating them. CDR3 sequence reads: CASSPMAGDNEKLFF. DNA for the CDR3: TGTGCCAGCTCACCAATGGCGGGAGATAATGAAAAACTGTTTTTT.

The chain has TRBV7-8 and TRBJ2-1, with 10 nucleotides matching TRBD2. Germline-derived CDR1 and CDR2 are SGHVS and FQNEAQ. This CDR3 region has 19 residues. With V trimmed by 1 base and J by 5 bases, 14 bases remained unmatched. The CDR3 nucleotides are TGTGCCAGCAGCTTAGACGGCAGCGGGAGGGCCCGGGGACACAATGAGCAGTTCTTC. This encodes CASSLDGSGRARGHNEQFF. The variable domain in full, with the rest retrieved from reference TRBV7-8 and TRBJ2-1, is GAGVSQSPRYKVAKRGQDVALRCDPISGHVSLFWYQQALGQGPEFLTYFQNEAQLDKSGLPSDRFFAERPEGSVSTLKIQRTQQEDSAVYLCASSLDGSGRARGHNEQFFGPGTRLTVL.

J is TRBJ1-2 and V is TRBV19; a weak D match, TRBD1 (5 bases). The CDR3 runs to 13 residues. With 4 bases removed from V and 4 bases from J, the gap between germline ends came to 10 bases. Looked up from germline, CDR1 is LNHDA and CDR2 is SQIVND (reference sequence). CDR3 loop: CASSNQGLYGYTF. The CDR3 coding sequence is TGTGCCAGTAGTAATCAGGGTCTCTATGGCTACACCTTC.

The chain links TRBV7-2 to TRBJ2-7; 11 nucleotides align to TRBD2. The junction had 5 bases not matched to a gene; V was cut back by 5 bases and J by 2 bases. From germline, CDR1 is SGHTA and CDR2 FQGNSA. CDR3 length: 15 amino acids. The CDR3: CASSELAGEAYEQYF. CDR3 nucleotides: TGTGCCAGCAGCGAACTAGCGGGAGAGGCCTACGAGCAGTACTTC.

The genes are TRBV19 and TRBJ1-1; tentative D call: TRBD1 (6 bases). Germline CDR1 is LNHDA and CDR2 is SQIVND (reference sequence). Trimming left V 7 bases short and J 0 bases short, with 18 bases between. The CDR3 has 16 amino acids. The CDR3 region is CASTRGAGEMNTEAFF. DNA of the CDR3: TGTGCCAGTACTCGAGGGGCAGGGGAGATGAACACTGAAGCTTTCTTT.

V and J are TRBV21-1 and TRBJ2-5; TRBD1, the table's D call, was not compared with the DNA. TRBV21-1 is classified as a pseudogene. There are 13 residues in the CDR3. The CDR3 DNA reads as TGTGCCAGCAGCGGGACAGACCAAGAGACCCAGTACTTC. Protein: CASSGTDQETQYF.

This chain links TRBV9 with TRBJ2-1; TRBD2 agrees at 7 bases. The CDR3 loop spans 15 amino acids. Germline values: CDR1 SGDLS, CDR2 YYNGEE. With 0 bases clipped from V and 4 bases from J, the junction kept 4 bases outside the gene matches. In DNA, the CDR3 is TGTGCCAGCAGCGTAGAAACAGCGGGGTACAATGAGCAGTTCTTC. Its protein product is CASSVETAGYNEQFF.

The chain joins TRBV14 to TRBJ2-7, with D possibly TRBD2 on 5 matching bases. Per germline, CDR1 SGHDN and CDR2 FVKESK. CDR3 length: 14 residues. With 3 bases removed from V and 5 bases from J, the gap between germline ends came to 14 bases. The DNA of the CDR3 is TGTGCCAGCAGCCAGGTGACGGGGTTGGACGAGCAGTACTTC. Protein sequence: CASSQVTGLDEQYF.

The CDR3 spells CASSALRGSTKTQYF. The CDR3 nucleotides are TGTGCCAGTAGTGCACTGCGGGGGAGCACAAAGACCCAGTACTTC. The chain uses TRBV19 and TRBJ2-5, with 7 nucleotides matching TRBD2. V dropped 5 bases and J dropped 6; count of bases not matched to a gene: 12. Germline V gene lookup returns CDR1 LNHDA and CDR2 SQIVND (reference sequence). CDR3 size: 15 residues. Full variable domain (remainder filled in from reference TRBV19 and TRBJ2-5): DGGITQSPKYLFRKEGQNVTLSCEQNLNHDAMYWYRQDPGQGLRLIYYSQIVNDFQKGDIAEGYSVSREKKESFPLTVTSAQKNPTAFYLCASSALRGSTKTQYFGPGTRLLVL.

This clone was seen only once. The genes are TRBV4-3 and TRBJ2-3; maybe TRBD2 (6 bases). Germline V gene sequence: CDR1 LGHNA, CDR2 YSLEER. V was pared by 0 bases and J by 3 bases, with 10 bases between. The CDR3 is made up of 15 amino acids. CDR3 sequence: CASSQEGGETDTQYF. CDR3 DNA: TGCGCCAGCAGCCAAGAAGGCGGGGAAACAGATACGCAGTATTTT.

This sequence joins TRBV7-3 and TRBJ2-2, with D possibly being TRBD1 (5 bases). The V and J ends lost 4 bases and 6 bases respectively, with 9 bases between them. The CDR3 loop spans 13 amino acids. Germline V gene data show CDR1 as SGHTA and CDR2 as FQGTGA. In DNA form, the CDR3 reads TGTGCCAGCAGCTCCCAGGGATCCGGGGAGCTGTTTTTT. This gives the protein CASSSQGSGELFF.

The chain uses TRBV5-1 and TRBJ2-5; 10 nucleotides match TRBD2. Trimming at V came to 4 bases and at J to 0 bases, leaving 3 bases not matched to a gene. Germline V lookup: CDR1 SGHRS, CDR2 YFSETQ. This CDR3 is built from 15 residues. DNA for the CDR3: TGCGCCAGCAGCCCAAGCGGGGGGGACCAAGAGACCCAGTACTTC. Its translation: CASSPSGGDQETQYF.